This passage covers 32 T cell receptor beta chains from one sample sequenced in a study of cytomegalovirus exposure and HLA in healthy donors. Vbeta (60) and Jbeta (13) primers were used in the PCR. TCRdb's table, derived via immunoSEQ multiplex PCR, lists solely in-frame clones and lacks some. The sample carries 70,000 to 90,000 clones, 65% to 80% recorded once. Sequencing was carried out using PBMCs. The receptors were gathered from a man between 40 and 49 years old in good health and CMV-seropositive.

This clone was seen a few times. This chain joins TRBV5-1 and TRBJ1-4; no reliable D call. CDR3 length equals 14 residues. Germline CDR1 SGHRS, CDR2 YFSETQ. Deletions cut 3 bases from V and 5 bases from J, with 11 bases between. The CDR3 loop reads CASSYSGLNEKLFF. As DNA, the CDR3 is TGCGCCAGCAGCTACTCGGGGTTGAATGAAAAACTGTTTTTT. Supplemented by reference TRBV5-1 and TRBJ1-4, the full variable domain reads KAGVTQTPRYLIKTRGQQVTLSCSPISGHRSVSWYQQTPGQGLQFLFEYFSETQRNKGNFPGRFSGRQFSNSRSEMNVSTLELGDSALYLCASSYSGLNEKLFFGSGTQLSVL.

This chain uses TRBV9 with TRBJ2-7; TRBD2 matches 9 bases. The length of the CDR3 is 15 residues. The trim removed 4 bases at V and 2 bases at J, leaving 7 bases unmatched. The V gene's germline CDR1 is SGDLS and CDR2 YYNGEE. The CDR3 sequence is CASSPLTSGTYEQYF. Here the CDR3 DNA reads TGTGCCAGCAGCCCCCTGACTAGCGGTACCTACGAGCAGTACTTC.

In its sample, this clone was seen once. The chain links TRBV4-1 to TRBJ2-7; D possibly corresponds to TRBD1 (5 bases). CDR3 length: 15 amino acids. The V end lost 5 bases, the J end lost 0 bases, and 14 bases lay between the germline ends. Germline CDR1 MGHRA, CDR2 YSYEKL. This CDR3 reads CASSTRQWSSYEQYF. DNA for the CDR3: TGCGCCAGCAGCACCCGACAGTGGAGCTCCTACGAGCAGTACTTC.

V is TRBV28 and J is TRBJ2-4, with D maybe TRBD2 (5 bases). V gave up 5 bases and J gave up 3 bases, with 14 bases separating them. CDR3 length: 15 residues. The V gene's germline CDR1 is MDHEN and CDR2 SYDVKM. The CDR3 reads CASSTSSVGKNIQYF. The DNA for the CDR3 is TGTGCCAGCAGTACTAGTTCCGTAGGCAAAAACATTCAGTACTTC.

V usage is TRBV5-4 and J usage is TRBJ1-1, with D uncertain. Germline CDR1 reads SGHNT; CDR2 reads YYREEE (reference sequence). There are 16 residues in the CDR3. The V end lost 5 bases, the J end lost 4 bases, and 21 bases lay between the germline ends. The CDR3 DNA is TGTGCCAGCAGAAGGGAATCGTCCGGGGTGAGCACTGAAGCTTTCTTT. Its translation is CASRRESSGVSTEAFF.

V is TRBV5-4 and J is TRBJ2-3; 16 bases map to TRBD2. This CDR3 region has 20 residues. The V gene end was trimmed by 4 bases and the J gene end by 1 base; junction bases not matched to a gene: 12. Germline CDR1 and CDR2: SGHNT and YYREEE (reference sequence). The CDR3 DNA reads TGTGCCAGCAGCGGCCCCGGGACTAGCGGGGGGGAAGAAGGCACAGATACGCAGTATTTT. It encodes CASSGPGTSGGEEGTDTQYF.

A word on this clone: Other nucleotide sequences from this sample produce the same CDR3. The gene calls are TRBV19 and TRBJ1-5, with D perhaps matching TRBD1 (6 bases). The CDR3 is 13 residues long. Between the trimmed V and J ends, which lost 7 bases and 6 bases, there was a span of 13 bases. Germline CDR1 is LNHDA and CDR2 is SQIVND (reference sequence). This CDR3 is CASNTGLIQPQHF. CDR3 DNA sequence: TGTGCCAGTAATACAGGGTTAATTCAGCCCCAGCATTTT.

The chain has TRBV6-5 and TRBJ2-5, with 11 bases fitting TRBD2. CDR1 and CDR2 (germline): MNHEY, SVGAGI. V was clipped by 2 bases and J by 2 bases; unmatched bases: 4. This CDR3 comprises 16 residues. Here the CDR3 reads CASSYGLAGGQETQYF. CDR3 nucleotides: TGTGCCAGCAGTTACGGGCTAGCGGGGGGTCAAGAGACCCAGTACTTC.

The chain combines TRBV6-6 with TRBJ1-2, with a tentative D call TRBD1 (5 bases). Germline-derived CDR1 and CDR2 are MNHNY and SVGAGI (reference sequence). This CDR3 contains 15 residues. V was pared by 0 bases and J by 4 bases, with 12 bases between. CDR3 DNA sequence: TGTGCCAGCAGTTACTCGACAGTTAGTTCCTATGGCTACACCTTC. It codes for CASSYSTVSSYGYTF.

Points on this clone: One junction end disagrees with the germline gene, perhaps due to a read error. The V and J genes are TRBV27 and TRBJ2-3; D is perhaps TRBD2 (7 bases). CDR1 and CDR2 from the germline V gene are MNHEY and SMNVEV (reference sequence). This CDR3 is built from 16 residues. CDR3 sequence: CVSRVSGGRFTDTQYF. The CDR3 nucleotides are TGTGTCAGCAGAGTTTCGGGGGGCAGGTTCACAGATACGCAGTATTTT.

The V and J genes are TRBV29-1 and TRBJ1-3; D remains ambiguous. The germline V gene encodes CDR1 SQVTM and CDR2 ANQGSEA. The V and J ends lost 5 bases and 0 bases respectively, with 11 bases between them. This CDR3 has 14 residues. The CDR3 region has the DNA TGCAGCGTTCTTATACAAACCTCTGGAAACACCATATATTTT. Protein: CSVLIQTSGNTIYF.

The chain couples TRBV5-4 to TRBJ1-5; 8 bases are a match to TRBD1. The length of the CDR3 is 14 residues. CDR1 and CDR2 (germline): SGHNT, YYREEE (reference sequence). J was trimmed by 5 bases and V by 0 bases; bases with no gene match: 1. The CDR3 sequence: CASSLAGGDQPQHF. As DNA, the CDR3 is TGTGCCAGCAGCTTGGCAGGGGGCGATCAGCCCCAGCATTTT.

V usage is TRBV27 and J usage is TRBJ1-2; no definite D call. V was cut by 6 bases and J by 0 bases, with 17 bases left in between. This CDR3 has 16 amino acids. The germline CDR1 and CDR2 sequences are MNHEY and SMNVEV (reference sequence). CDR3 DNA sequence: TGTGCCAGCAGCGCCATCTGGTCCCGAGCTAACTATGGCTACACCTTC. Its protein is CASSAIWSRANYGYTF.

This clone was counted between two and nine times. This chain uses TRBV19 with TRBJ1-3; unclear D gene. Germline V lookup: CDR1 LNHDA, CDR2 SQIVND (reference sequence). V shed 3 bases and J shed 1 base, with 10 bases lying between them. This CDR3 is built from 15 residues. The CDR3 DNA reads TGTGCCAGTAGTATCCTGGAGTTATCTGGAAACACCATATATTTT. This codes for CASSILELSGNTIYF.

The genes are TRBV28 and TRBJ2-3, with 10 positions matching TRBD2. The CDR3 spans 16 residues. V lost 3 bases and J lost 6; bases outside the gene matches: 9. Germline lookup yields CDR1 MDHEN and CDR2 SYDVKM. The DNA of the CDR3 is TGTGCCAGCAGTTTTTCAGAGGATAGCGGGGGGGATACGCAGTATTTT. Protein product: CASSFSEDSGGDTQYF. The full variable domain, in which reference TRBV28 and TRBJ2-3 provide the parts outside the CDR3, is DVKVTQSSRYLVKRTGEKVFLECVQDMDHENMFWYRQDPGLGLRLIYFSYDVKMKEKGDIPEGYSVSREKKERFSLILESASTNQTSMYLCASSFSEDSGGDTQYFGPGTRLTVL.

The V gene is TRBV21-1, the J gene TRBJ2-7; the table's D call, TRBD2, was not checked against the DNA. TRBV21-1 is reported as a pseudogene. CDR3 length: 15 residues. The CDR3 here is CASSKARGETYEQYF. Written as DNA, the CDR3 is TGTGCCAGCAGCAAAGCGCGGGGTGAAACTTACGAGCAGTACTTC.

The rearrangement uses TRBV11-2 and TRBJ1-3, with unresolved D. Germline V lookup: CDR1 SGHAT, CDR2 FQNNGV. V was shortened by 0 bases and J by 6 bases, with 6 bases between the two germline ends. The CDR3 contains 13 residues. CDR3 coding DNA: TGTGCCAGCAGCTTAGATCGGGAAAACACCATATATTTT. Protein: CASSLDRENTIYF.

The V gene is TRBV27, the J gene TRBJ1-2; possibly TRBD1 for D (5 bases). The V gene's germline CDR1 is MNHEY and CDR2 SMNVEV (reference sequence). The V end was cut by 7 bases, the J end by 8 bases, with 23 bases between. The CDR3 sequence is 15 residues long. Here the CDR3 reads CASNKGRGTFGGYTF. CDR3 coding DNA: TGTGCCAGCAACAAGGGGCGTGGGACTTTTGGCGGCTACACCTTC.

A few counts support this clone. This chain connects TRBV5-1 to TRBJ2-7, with D perhaps TRBD1 (5 bases). Trimming took 0 bases from V and 2 from J, leaving 12 bases between them. Germline V gene sequence: CDR1 SGHRS, CDR2 YFSETQ. The CDR3 has 15 residues. The CDR3 spells CASSLGQGFPYEQYF. Written as DNA, the CDR3 is TGCGCCAGCAGCTTGGGGCAGGGATTTCCCTACGAGCAGTACTTC.

This chain uses TRBV21-1 with TRBJ2-2; TRBD2, the D gene given by the table, was not confirmed from the DNA. TRBV21-1 is labeled a pseudogene. This CDR3 comprises 18 residues. CDR3 bases: TGTGCCAGCAGCCCCCGGGACTGCGCCGATATTGGCACCGGGGAGCTGTTTTTT. Its translation is CASSPRDCADIGTGELFF.

Comment on this clone: Other nucleotide sequences in the sample specify the same CDR3. The rearrangement links TRBV5-1 to TRBJ2-3, with D possibly being TRBD1 (6 bases). There are 14 residues in the CDR3. Trimming cost V 2 bases and J 5 bases, with 12 bases left between them. CDR1 and CDR2 (germline): SGHRS, YFSETQ. CDR3 coding DNA: TGCGCCAGCAGCTTTCGTGGGGGCGGAGATACGCAGTATTTT. It encodes CASSFRGGGDTQYF.

The V and J genes are TRBV5-1 and TRBJ1-1; D gene uncertain. The CDR3 spans 13 residues. Germline V gene sequence: CDR1 SGHRS, CDR2 YFSETQ. The germline V and J ends were trimmed by 1 base and 4 bases, with 8 bases remaining between them. CDR3: CASSLNAGTEAFF. CDR3 in DNA: TGCGCCAGCAGCTTGAATGCGGGCACTGAAGCTTTCTTT.

The gene calls are TRBV13 and TRBJ1-2, with D perhaps TRBD1 (5 bases). The CDR3 has 17 residues. CDR1 and CDR2 from the germline V gene are PRHDT and FYEKMQ (reference sequence). V lost 2 bases, J lost 4 bases, and 20 bases lay in between. As DNA, the CDR3 is TGTGCCAGCAGCTTAAATTTTCTGCAGGGAGGAAGCTATGGCTACACCTTC. Translated: CASSLNFLQGGSYGYTF. The entire variable domain, with the rest obtained from reference TRBV13 and TRBJ1-2, is as follows: AAGVIQSPRHLIKEKRETATLKCYPIPRHDTVYWYQQGPGQDPQFLISFYEKMQSDKGSIPDRFSAQQFSDYHSELNMSSLELGDSALYFCASSLNFLQGGSYGYTFGSGTRLTVV.

As regards this clone: The germline gene is not matched at one end of the junction; a read error may be the cause. The chain links TRBV7-7 to TRBJ2-2; 7 bases are shared with TRBD2. The CDR3 runs 14 residues. Looked up from germline, CDR1 is SSHAT and CDR2 is FNYEAQ (reference sequence). CDR3 nucleotide sequence: TGTGCTAGCAGCATGGGAGGGATCACCGGGGAGCTGTTTTTT. This codes for CASSMGGITGELFF.

The J gene is TRBJ2-1, the V gene TRBV9; D is possibly TRBD2 (5 bases). The CDR3 is made up of 13 amino acids. Germline V gives CDR1 SGDLS, CDR2 YYNGEE. V lost 4 bases and J lost 9, with 14 bases in between. In nucleotides, the CDR3 is TGTGCCAGCAGCCCCCCGGCACGGGGTGAGCAGTTCTTC. Its translation: CASSPPARGEQFF.

The chain couples TRBV5-6 to TRBJ2-3; the match to TRBD2 covers 10 bases. From germline, CDR1 is SGHDT and CDR2 YYEEEE. Unmatched junction bases numbered 8, after V lost 0 bases and J lost 4 bases. CDR3 size: 17 residues. CDR3 sequence: CASSLDEAGGHSDTQYF. DNA of the CDR3: TGTGCCAGCAGCTTGGACGAAGCGGGGGGGCATTCAGATACGCAGTATTTT.

The V and J genes are TRBV4-2 and TRBJ2-3; TRBD2 matches 7 bases. The junction had 5 bases not matched to a gene; V was cut back by 4 bases and J by 1 base. There are 15 residues in the CDR3. Per germline, CDR1 LGHNA and CDR2 YNFKEQ. The CDR3 protein is CASSPLAGGTDTQYF. CDR3 DNA sequence: TGTGCCAGCAGCCCCCTGGCGGGGGGCACAGATACGCAGTATTTT.

The V and J genes are TRBV7-9 and TRBJ2-3, with D perhaps TRBD2 (5 bases). CDR1 SEHNR and CDR2 FQNEAQ come from the germline V gene (reference sequence). Trimming took off 5 bases at V and 6 bases at J, with 12 bases between the two ends. The CDR3 runs to 13 residues. The DNA of the CDR3 is TGTGCCAGCAGCGCCCAAGTAGCGGATACGCAGTATTTT. This codes for CASSAQVADTQYF.

The rearrangement joins TRBV29-1 to TRBJ2-5, with D perhaps matching TRBD1 (5 bases). The J call may be mistaken, given a closer DNA end match to TRBJ2-7. The CDR3 extends over 13 amino acids. From germline, CDR1 is SQVTM and CDR2 ANQGSEA. The CDR3 reads CSAGFTLAYEQYF. The CDR3 DNA follows: TGCAGCGCAGGGTTCACCCTGGCCTACGAGCAGTACTTC.

The gene calls are TRBV5-6 and TRBJ2-1; D may be TRBD2 (5 bases). V was cut by 6 bases and J by 6 bases, with 10 bases left in between. Looked up from germline, CDR1 is SGHDT and CDR2 is YYEEEE. CDR3 size: 12 residues. CDR3 in amino acids: CASNSLGNEQFF. DNA of the CDR3: TGTGCCAGCAATTCACTAGGCAATGAGCAGTTCTTC.

V and J are TRBV6-1 and TRBJ2-7; possible D gene TRBD2, 5 bases. Trimming took off 8 bases at V and 0 bases at J, with 8 bases between the two ends. This CDR3 region has 12 residues. Germline loops: CDR1 MNHNS, CDR2 SASEGT. The CDR3 loop is CASEGFSYEQYF. The CDR3 bases are TGTGCCAGCGAGGGCTTCTCCTACGAGCAGTACTTC.

This clone has a handful of counts. The chain has TRBV4-1 and TRBJ1-6, with D unresolved. The CDR3 runs to 10 residues. Germline V CDR1 and CDR2: MGHRA, YSYEKL. The V end lost 8 bases, the J end lost 10 bases, and 6 bases lay between the germline ends. CDR3 bases: TGCGCCAGCGGGCTCTCACCCCTCCACTTT. Encoded protein: CASGLSPLHF.